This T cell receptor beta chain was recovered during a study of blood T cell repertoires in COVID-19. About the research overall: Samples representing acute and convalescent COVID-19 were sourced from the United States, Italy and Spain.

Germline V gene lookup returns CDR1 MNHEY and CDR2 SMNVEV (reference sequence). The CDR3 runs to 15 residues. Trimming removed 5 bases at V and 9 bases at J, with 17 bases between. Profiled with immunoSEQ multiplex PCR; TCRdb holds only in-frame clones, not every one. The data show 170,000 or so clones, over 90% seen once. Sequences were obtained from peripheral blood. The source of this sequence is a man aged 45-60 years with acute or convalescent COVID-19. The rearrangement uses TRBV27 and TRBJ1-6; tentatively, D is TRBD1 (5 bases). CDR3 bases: TGTGCCAGCAGTCCGACGACAGAACCCGGTTCACCCCTCCACTTT. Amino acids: CASSPTTEPGSPLHF.